This record concerns one T cell receptor beta chain sequence. With 4 bases clipped from V and 3 bases from J, the junction kept 7 bases outside the gene matches. The CDR3 runs 15 residues. Germline lookup yields CDR1 SGHNT and CDR2 YYREEE (reference sequence). This entry belongs to a study of blood T cell repertoires in COVID-19. Study-level information: Both acute and convalescent COVID-19 samples were obtained from the United States, Italy and Spain. T cells, B-cell-depleted T cells, or PBMCs supplied cDNA or gDNA.

Generated by immunoSEQ multiplex PCR, the TCRdb table keeps only in-frame clones and is missing some. Among about 230,000 clones listed, approximately 88% were seen once. Study members were between roughly 18 and 89 years old and lived in over 20 US regions. Grouping used clinical history reported by participants in a survey and questionnaire. Sequencing input: PBMCs or T cells enriched from blood (not recorded which). This clonotype was obtained from a woman in her thirties or forties with acute COVID-19. The chain joins TRBV5-4 to TRBJ2-3; 8 bases fit TRBD2. The CDR3 is CASSPVGGRTDTQYF. For the CDR3, the DNA is TGTGCCAGCAGCCCGGTTGGCGGGAGGACAGATACGCAGTATTTT.